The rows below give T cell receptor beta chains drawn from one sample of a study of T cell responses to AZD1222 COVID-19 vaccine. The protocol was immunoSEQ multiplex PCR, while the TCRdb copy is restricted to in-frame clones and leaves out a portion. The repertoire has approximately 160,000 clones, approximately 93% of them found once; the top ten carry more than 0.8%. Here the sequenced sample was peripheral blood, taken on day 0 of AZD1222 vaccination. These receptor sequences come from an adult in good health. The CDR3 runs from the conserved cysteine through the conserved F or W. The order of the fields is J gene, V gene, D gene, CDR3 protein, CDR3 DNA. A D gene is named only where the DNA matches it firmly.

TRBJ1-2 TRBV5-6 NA CASSLGRYYGYTF TGTGCCAGCAGCTTGGGTAGATACTATGGCTACACCTTC
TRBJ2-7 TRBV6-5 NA CASSMDRSYEQYF TGTGCCAGCAGCATGGACCGGTCCTACGAGCAGTACTTC
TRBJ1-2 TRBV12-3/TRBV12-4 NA CASSLGVRYGYTF TGTGCCAGCAGTTTAGGAGTCAGGTATGGCTACACCTTC
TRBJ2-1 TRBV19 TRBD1 CASSIDRDRPQFF TGTGCCAGTAGTATAGATCGGGACAGACCCCAGTTCTTC
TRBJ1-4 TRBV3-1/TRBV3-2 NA CASSTGQKATNEKLFF TGTGCCAGCAGCACCGGACAGAAAGCAACTAATGAAAAACTGTTTTTT
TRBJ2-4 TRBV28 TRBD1 CASSFIRTGDTTKNIQYF TGTGCCAGCAGTTTTATCCGGACAGGGGACACGACCAAAAACATTCAGTACTTC
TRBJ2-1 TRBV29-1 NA CSVGQGVYNEQFF TGCAGCGTTGGGCAGGGCGTCTACAATGAGCAGTTCTTC
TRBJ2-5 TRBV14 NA CASSLQETQYF TGTGCCAGCAGCCTCCAAGAGACCCAGTACTTC
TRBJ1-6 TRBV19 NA CASSTSPGRYNSPLHF TGTGCCAGTAGTACCAGTCCGGGACGGTATAATTCACCCCTCCACTTT
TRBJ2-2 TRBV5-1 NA CASSLDRTNTGELFF TGCGCCAGCAGCTTGGACAGGACGAACACCGGGGAGCTGTTTTTT
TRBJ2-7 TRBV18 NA CASSAKDEQYF TGTGCCAGCTCAGCAAAAGATGAGCAGTACTTC
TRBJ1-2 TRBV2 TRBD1 CASSLRQGHYGYTF TGTGCCAGCAGCCTCAGACAGGGGCACTATGGCTACACCTTC
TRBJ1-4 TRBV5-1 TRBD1 CASSLAGTGWEKLFF TGCGCCAGCAGCTTGGCCGGGACAGGTTGGGAAAAACTGTTTTTT
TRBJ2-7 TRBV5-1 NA CASSGVFLYEQYF TGCGCCAGCAGCGGAGTTTTCCTTTACGAGCAGTACTTC
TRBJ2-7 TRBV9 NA CASSASSVRGYEQYF TGTGCCAGCAGCGCATCATCCGTACGGGGCTACGAGCAGTACTTC
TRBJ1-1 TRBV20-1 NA CSARSNTEAFF TGCAGTGCCAGATCGAACACTGAAGCTTTCTTT
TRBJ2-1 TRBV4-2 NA CASSQGGYGPGLSSYNEQFF TGTGCCAGCAGCCAAGGAGGGTACGGTCCCGGCCTCAGCTCCTACAATGAGCAGTTCTTC